This TCR beta chain was identified in a study of blood T cell repertoires in COVID-19. Looking at the study overall: T cells, B-cell-depleted T cells, or PBMCs supplied cDNA or gDNA.

Produced via immunoSEQ multiplex PCR; TCRdb's table is partial and in-frame only. The sample lists some 80,000 clones, under 90% seen once, with approximately 2.5% in the top ten. This TCR derives from a human donor in a cohort sampled during active COVID-19. Specimen: peripheral blood.

The chain's CDR3 is CASSQGTGGNGYTF. DNA for the CDR3: TGTGCCAGCAGCCAAGGAACAGGGGGTAATGGCTACACCTTC. This chain links TRBV3-1 (or the pseudogene TRBV3-2) with TRBJ1-2, with 8 bases that match TRBD1. CDR3 length equals 14 residues. The germline CDR1 and CDR2 sequences are LGHDT and YNNKEL (reference sequence). V lost 1 base and J lost 6; bases outside the gene matches: 4.